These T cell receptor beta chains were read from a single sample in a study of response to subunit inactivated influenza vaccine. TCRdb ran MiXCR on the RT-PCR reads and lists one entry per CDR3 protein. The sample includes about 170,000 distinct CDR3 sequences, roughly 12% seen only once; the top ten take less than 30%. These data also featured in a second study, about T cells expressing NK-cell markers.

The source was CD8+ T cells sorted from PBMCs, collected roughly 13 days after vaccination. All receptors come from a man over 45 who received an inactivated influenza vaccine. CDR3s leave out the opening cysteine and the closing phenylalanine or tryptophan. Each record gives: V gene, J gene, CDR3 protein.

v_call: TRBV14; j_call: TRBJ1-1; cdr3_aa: ASSQQLNTEAF
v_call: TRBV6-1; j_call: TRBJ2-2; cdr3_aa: ASSDLAGNTGELF
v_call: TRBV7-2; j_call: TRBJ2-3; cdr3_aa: ASTLKPTTDTQY
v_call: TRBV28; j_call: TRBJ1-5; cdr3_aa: ASSLGDHSNQPQH
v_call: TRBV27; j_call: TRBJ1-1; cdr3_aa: ASSLQGHTEAF
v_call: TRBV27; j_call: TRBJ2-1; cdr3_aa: ASSPEVAGGYYNEQF
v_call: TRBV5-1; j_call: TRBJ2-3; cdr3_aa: ASSLTGTGILTDTQY
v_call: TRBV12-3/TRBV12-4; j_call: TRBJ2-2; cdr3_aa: ASSSTGGPGELF
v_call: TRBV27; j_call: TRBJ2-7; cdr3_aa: ASSLIGARSHSYEQY
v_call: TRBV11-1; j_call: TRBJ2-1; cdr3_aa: ASSTLEGLAGDNEQF
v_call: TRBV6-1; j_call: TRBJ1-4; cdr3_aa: ASTPGQGTTNEKLF
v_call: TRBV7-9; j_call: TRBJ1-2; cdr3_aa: ASSLSGDGYGYT
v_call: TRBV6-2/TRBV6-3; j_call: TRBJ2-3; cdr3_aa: ASGVFFSRSDTQY
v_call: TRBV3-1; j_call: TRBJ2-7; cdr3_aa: ASCQQAPFTYEQY
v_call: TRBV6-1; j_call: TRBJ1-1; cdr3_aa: ASLRGGEAF
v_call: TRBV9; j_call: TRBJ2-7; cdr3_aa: ASSARGDPYEQY
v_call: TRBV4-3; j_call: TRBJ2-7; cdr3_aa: ASSQGTGSGYEQY
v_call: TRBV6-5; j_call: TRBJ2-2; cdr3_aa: ASSYAGSNTGELF
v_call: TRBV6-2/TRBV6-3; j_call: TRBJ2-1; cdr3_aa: ASRGTSGGVRVDEQF
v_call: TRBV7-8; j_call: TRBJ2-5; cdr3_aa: ASSPWPQETQY
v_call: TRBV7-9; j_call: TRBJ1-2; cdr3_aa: ASSLYLSAGPYGYT
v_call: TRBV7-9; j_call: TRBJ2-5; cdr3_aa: ASSSMTVRGETQY
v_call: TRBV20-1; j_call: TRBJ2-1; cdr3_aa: SAERGREGGEQF
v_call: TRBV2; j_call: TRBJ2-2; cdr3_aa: ASTPGLAGPNTGELF
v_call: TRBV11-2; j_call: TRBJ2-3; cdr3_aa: ASSQETGGWSTDTQY
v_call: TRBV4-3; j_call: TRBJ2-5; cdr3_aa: ASSQDPEETQY
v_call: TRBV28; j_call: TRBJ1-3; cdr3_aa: ASSSGTGARNTIY
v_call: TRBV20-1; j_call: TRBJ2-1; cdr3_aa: SATGQLYNEQF
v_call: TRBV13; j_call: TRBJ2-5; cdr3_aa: ASSPDRDGTQD
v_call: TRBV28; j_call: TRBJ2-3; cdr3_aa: ASSLTAGSPSTDTQY
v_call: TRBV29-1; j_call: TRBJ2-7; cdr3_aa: SVQVGTPNEQY
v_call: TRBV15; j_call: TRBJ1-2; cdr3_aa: ATSLETGGNGYT
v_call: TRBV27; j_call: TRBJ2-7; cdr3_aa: ASSLYSGGFFSYEQY
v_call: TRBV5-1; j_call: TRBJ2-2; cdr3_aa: ASSEMNTGELF
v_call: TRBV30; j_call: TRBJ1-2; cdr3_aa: AWGLGQANYGYT
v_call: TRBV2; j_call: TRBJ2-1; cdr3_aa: ASTRQGAYNEQF
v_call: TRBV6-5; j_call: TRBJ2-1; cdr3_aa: ASSYSASSYNEQF